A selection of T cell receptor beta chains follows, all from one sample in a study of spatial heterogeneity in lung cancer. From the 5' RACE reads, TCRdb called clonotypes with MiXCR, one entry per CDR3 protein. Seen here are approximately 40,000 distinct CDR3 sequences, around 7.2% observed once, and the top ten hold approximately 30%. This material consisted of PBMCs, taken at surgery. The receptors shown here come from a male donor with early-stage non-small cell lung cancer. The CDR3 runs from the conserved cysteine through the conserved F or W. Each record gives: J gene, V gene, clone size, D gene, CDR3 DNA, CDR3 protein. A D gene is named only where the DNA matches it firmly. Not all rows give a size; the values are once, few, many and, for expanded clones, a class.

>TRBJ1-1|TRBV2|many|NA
TGTGCCAGCAAGATAGAGACGGCTGAAGCTTTCTTT
CASKIETAEAFF
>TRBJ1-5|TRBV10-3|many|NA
TGTGCCATCAGTAATCAGGACAGAGGTAATCAGCCCCAGCATTTT
CAISNQDRGNQPQHF
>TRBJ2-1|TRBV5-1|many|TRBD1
TGCGCCAGCAGCGCGCGAGGGACAGAAAACAATGAGCAGTTCTTC
CASSARGTENNEQFF
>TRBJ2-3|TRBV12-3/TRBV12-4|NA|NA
TGTGCCAGCAGTTTCGAGAGGGAGAGCACAGATACGCAGTATTTT
CASSFERESTDTQYF
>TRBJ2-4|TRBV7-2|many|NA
TGTGCCGTTAGGGTAGCGGCGGGAAACATTCAGTACTTC
CAVRVAAGNIQYF
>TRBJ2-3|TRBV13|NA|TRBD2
TGTGCCAGCAGCGTGTGGACTAGCGGGGGGTTGGATACGCAGTATTTT
CASSVWTSGGLDTQYF
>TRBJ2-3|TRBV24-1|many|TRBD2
TGTGCCACCAGTGAGGTAGCGGGAATGGGTACAGATACGCAGTATTTT
CATSEVAGMGTDTQYF
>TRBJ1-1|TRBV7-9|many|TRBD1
TGTGCCAGCAGCTTAGTGGGACAGGGCTTGGGCACTGAAGCTTTCTTT
CASSLVGQGLGTEAFF
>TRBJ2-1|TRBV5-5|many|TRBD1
TGTGCCAGCAGCTCCCGACACCAGGGGGCCCAATTAAGCTCCTACAATGAGCAGTTCTTC
CASSSRHQGAQLSSYNEQFF
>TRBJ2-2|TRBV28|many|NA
TGTGCCAGCAGTTTGGGACAGAACACCGGGGAGCTGTTTTTT
CASSLGQNTGELFF
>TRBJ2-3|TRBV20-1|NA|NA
TGCAGTGCCCTCTGGACTAGCACAGATACGCAGTATTTT
CSALWTSTDTQYF
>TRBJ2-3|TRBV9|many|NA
TGTGCCAGCAGCGTTAGGGAGTTATTCACAGATACGCAGTATTTT
CASSVRELFTDTQYF
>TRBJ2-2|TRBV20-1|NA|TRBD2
TGCAGTGCCCCTACTAGCGGGAGTACCGGGGAGCTGTTTTTT
CSAPTSGSTGELFF
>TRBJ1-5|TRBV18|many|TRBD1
TGTGCCAGCTCACCAGCGGGACAGGGGGCTTGGCAGCCCCAGCATTTT
CASSPAGQGAWQPQHF
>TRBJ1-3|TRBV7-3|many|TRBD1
TGTGCCAGCAGCATCACAGGGGGCATCTCTGGAAACACCATATATTTT
CASSITGGISGNTIYF
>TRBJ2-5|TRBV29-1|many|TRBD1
TGCAGCGTTGAAGATCTGGACAGGCCACAAGAGACCCAGTACTTC
CSVEDLDRPQETQYF
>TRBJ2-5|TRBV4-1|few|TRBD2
TGCGCCAGCAGCCAAGCGGCGGGGGTGGAGACCCAGTACTTC
CASSQAAGVETQYF
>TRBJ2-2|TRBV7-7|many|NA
TGTGCTAGCAGCTTAGCCGGGGGGAACACCGGGGAGCTGTTTTTT
CASSLAGGNTGELFF
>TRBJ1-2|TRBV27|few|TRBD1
TGTGCCAGCAGTTTTCGGGACAGCAGTGGCTATGGCTACACCTTC
CASSFRDSSGYGYTF
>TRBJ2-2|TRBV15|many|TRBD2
TGTGCCACCAGCAGACTAGCGGGCAACACCGGGGAGCTGTTTTTT
CATSRLAGNTGELFF
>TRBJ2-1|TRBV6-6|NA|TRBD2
TGTGCCAGCAGCCCGACCCAAGGACTAGCGGGAGTCCATGAGCAGTTCTTC
CASSPTQGLAGVHEQFF
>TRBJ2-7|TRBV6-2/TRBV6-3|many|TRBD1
TGTGCCAGCAGTACAGGGGTGAGCGAGCAGTACTTC
CASSTGVSEQYF
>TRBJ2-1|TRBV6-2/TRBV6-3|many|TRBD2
TGTGCCAGCAGTTGGAACGGGAGGGCCGTGGATGAGCAGTTCTTC
CASSWNGRAVDEQFF
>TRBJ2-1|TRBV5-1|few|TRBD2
TGCGCCAGCAGCTTGGCGGCTAGCGGGATCGATGAGCAGTTCTTC
CASSLAASGIDEQFF
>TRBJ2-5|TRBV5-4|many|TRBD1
TGTGCCAGCAGCCCCGGGACAGGGGGCGAGGAGACCCAGTACTTC
CASSPGTGGEETQYF
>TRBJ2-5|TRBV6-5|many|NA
TGTGCCAGCAGTTACTCAGGCAGTCGCCAAGAGACCCAGTACTTC
CASSYSGSRQETQYF
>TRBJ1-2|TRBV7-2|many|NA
TGTGCCAGCAGCCCCCCGGCAGGGACTAACTATGGCTACACCTTC
CASSPPAGTNYGYTF
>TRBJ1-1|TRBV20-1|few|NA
TGCAGTGCTAGAGATCGCGGCAGGGGGAACACTGAAGCTTTCTTT
CSARDRGRGNTEAFF
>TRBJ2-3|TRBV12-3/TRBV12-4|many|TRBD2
TGTGCCAGCAGTTCCCGCCTGACTAGCGGGGGGCCCACAGATACGCAGTATTTT
CASSSRLTSGGPTDTQYF
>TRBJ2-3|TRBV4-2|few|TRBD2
TGTGCCAGCAGCCAAGATCGCGGGGGGGCAGATACGCAGTATTTT
CASSQDRGGADTQYF
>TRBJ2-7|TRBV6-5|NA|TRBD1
TGTGCCAGCAGCCTTACAGGGGGGAAGGGTTACGAGCAGTACTTC
CASSLTGGKGYEQYF
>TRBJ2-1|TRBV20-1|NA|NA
TGCAGTGCTACCGCAGGGATTTCCTACAATGAGCAGTTCTTC
CSATAGISYNEQFF
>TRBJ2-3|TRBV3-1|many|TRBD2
TGTGCCAGCAGACGAGGGACTAGCGGCACAGATACGCAGTATTTT
CASRRGTSGTDTQYF
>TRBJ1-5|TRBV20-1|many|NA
TGCAGTGCTAGCCGCGAATCCGGGAATCAGCCCCAGCATTTT
CSASRESGNQPQHF
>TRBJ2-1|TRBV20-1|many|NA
TGCAGTGCTAGAGAAAATTACAATGAGCAGTTCTTC
CSARENYNEQFF
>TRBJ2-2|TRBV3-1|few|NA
TGTGCCAGCAGCCAAGGGGCGGGCGCGAACACCGGGGAGCTGTTTTTT
CASSQGAGANTGELFF